This is a list of T cell receptor beta chains from one sample in a study of blood T cell repertoires in COVID-19. Clones were sequenced by immunoSEQ multiplex PCR, and TCRdb holds only the in-frame ones, with some missing. The sample yields around 60,000 clones, over 75% seen once. The sequenced sample was peripheral blood. These receptors were collected from a man aged 50 or older with active COVID-19. CDR3s include the opening cysteine and the closing phenylalanine or tryptophan.

>TRBV5-1|TRBJ1-2
CASKSNYGYTF
>TRBV7-9|TRBJ2-5
CASSLIVGGAKTQYF
>TRBV6-5|TRBJ2-7
CASRSGRYEQYF
>TRBV29-1|TRBJ1-2
CSADRTGSGYTF
>TRBV6-1|TRBJ1-1
CASSEARGTEAFF
>TRBV19|TRBJ2-1
CASSMTGNEQFF
>TRBV4-1|TRBJ2-7
CASSQDSTGFSYEQYF
>TRBV19|TRBJ1-3
CASSISGQSSGNTIYF
>TRBV18|TRBJ2-2
CASSPRQGGVSGELFF
>TRBV10-1|TRBJ2-7
CASSGPGPDRRQYF
>TRBV5-5|TRBJ1-1
CASSLGSTGFTEAFF
>TRBV5-1|TRBJ1-2
CASSPYRGQVYGYTF
>TRBV7-9|TRBJ2-5
CASSLEQETQYF
>TRBV25-1|TRBJ2-2
CASSARTGGTGELFF
>TRBV6-2/TRBV6-3|TRBJ2-3
CASSRTSTDTQYF
>TRBV29-1|TRBJ1-2
CSVLIDDRPLANYGYTF
>TRBV4-1|TRBJ1-2
CASRRHHREKPLYYDYTF
>TRBV7-9|TRBJ2-1
CASTLDNEQFF
>TRBV30|TRBJ1-3
CAWSIYGNTIYF
>TRBV5-1|TRBJ1-6
CASSLSTGDNSPLHF
>TRBV12-5|TRBJ2-7
CASGVSGGFLSYEQYF
>TRBV7-2|TRBJ1-2
CASSLFSGETTGKDGYTF
>TRBV6-6|TRBJ1-1
CASSYGSTSEAFF
>TRBV9|TRBJ1-3
CASSVSPQMSSGNTIYF
>TRBV10-3|TRBJ2-3
CAISDAPSEFDTQYF
>TRBV30|TRBJ2-7
CAWSVGGGTYEQYF
>TRBV19|TRBJ1-5
CASHSDRALFQPQHF
>TRBV11-3|TRBJ2-1
CASSSGGQNNEQFF
>TRBV7-2|TRBJ2-2
CASSYTVSTGELFF
>TRBV6-2/TRBV6-3|TRBJ1-6
CASTPREVTSGTLHF
>TRBV13|TRBJ2-7
CASSFGSGTEPYEQYF
>TRBV5-1|TRBJ1-1
CASSLGQGKMNTEAFF
>TRBV7-9|TRBJ1-1
CASSLDRRMNTEAFF
>TRBV11-2|TRBJ2-7
CASSSRDRAVEQYF
>TRBV5-6|TRBJ2-3
CASSRGADTQYF
>TRBV14|TRBJ1-1
CASSQNSQTEAFF
>TRBV30|TRBJ1-5
CAWSGQGHQPQHF
>TRBV9|TRBJ2-2
CASSVDPGDTGELFF
>TRBV6-5|TRBJ2-1
CASARGLGYNEQFF
>TRBV18|TRBJ1-1
CASSPSGQAITEAFF
>TRBV15|TRBJ1-5
CATSRGTASNQPQHF
>TRBV6-5|TRBJ2-7
CASCSHDEQYF
>TRBV6-2/TRBV6-3|TRBJ2-7
CASSPTLQGEQYF
>TRBV15|TRBJ1-4
CATSRGTGSGEKLFF
>TRBV25-1|TRBJ1-4
CASSRRRGKLFF
>TRBV5-1|TRBJ2-7
CASSLTTGSLYEQYF
>TRBV19|TRBJ1-2
CASSQAVTNYGYTF
>TRBV2|TRBJ2-1
CASRETSGGLYNEQFF
>TRBV14|TRBJ2-3
CASSPRGASTDTQYF
>TRBV5-1|TRBJ2-3
CASSSGDTQYF
>TRBV11-2|TRBJ1-5
CASSLDSGFQPQHF
>TRBV6-2/TRBV6-3|TRBJ2-3
CASSYGRTALTDTQYF